Detailed here is one TCR beta chain. Its specificity is not known. The sample belongs to a study of cytomegalovirus exposure and HLA in healthy donors. At the level of the study: Unique TCRs numbering 75 million to 95 million, obtained from HLA-typed donors, made up an early data release.

Between the trimmed V and J ends, which lost 5 bases and 7 bases, there was a span of 11 bases. Germline assignment: CDR1 SEHNR and CDR2 FQNEAQ (reference sequence). The CDR3 loop spans 13 amino acids. 60 Vbeta and 13 Jbeta primers were used in PCR. Using immunoSEQ multiplex PCR, the repertoire was profiled, and TCRdb retains in-frame clones only, with some absent. This table holds 150,000 or so clones, just over 70% found once. Findings and caveats of the study: In a later analysis, the majority of CMV-associated beta chains seemingly showed HLA restriction. The authors reported that TCR beta sequences could predict HLA-A and HLA-B alleles. These predictions were accurate for most subjects in the first cohort.

The sequence derives from a man younger than 30 in good health and CMV-seropositive. The material sequenced was PBMCs. The genes are TRBV7-9 and TRBJ1-4, with D unclear. Here the CDR3 DNA reads TGTGCCAGCAGCCGGGAACGCGGTGAAAAACTGTTTTTT. Translated: CASSRERGEKLFF.